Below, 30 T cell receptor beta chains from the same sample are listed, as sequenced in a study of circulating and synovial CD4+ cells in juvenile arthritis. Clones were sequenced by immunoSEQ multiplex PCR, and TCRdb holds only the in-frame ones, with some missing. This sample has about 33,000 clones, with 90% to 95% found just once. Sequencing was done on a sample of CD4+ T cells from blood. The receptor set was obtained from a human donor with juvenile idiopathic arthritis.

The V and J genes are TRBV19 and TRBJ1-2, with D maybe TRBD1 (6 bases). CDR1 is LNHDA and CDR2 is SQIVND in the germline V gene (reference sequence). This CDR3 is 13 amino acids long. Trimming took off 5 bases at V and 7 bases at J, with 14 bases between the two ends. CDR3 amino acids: CASSPTGIGGYTF. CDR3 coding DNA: TGTGCCAGTAGTCCCACAGGGATAGGTGGCTACACCTTC.

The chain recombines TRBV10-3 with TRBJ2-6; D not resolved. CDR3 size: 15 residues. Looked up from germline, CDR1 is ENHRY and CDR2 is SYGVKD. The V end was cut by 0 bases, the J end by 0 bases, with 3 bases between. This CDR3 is CAISESSSGANVLTF. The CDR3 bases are TGTGCCATCAGTGAGTCTAGCTCTGGGGCCAACGTCCTGACTTTC.

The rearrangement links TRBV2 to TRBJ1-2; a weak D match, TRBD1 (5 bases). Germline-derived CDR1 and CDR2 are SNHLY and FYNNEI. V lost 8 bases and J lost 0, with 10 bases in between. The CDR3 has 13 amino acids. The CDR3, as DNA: TGTGCCAGCGCACAGGATACTAACTATGGCTACACCTTC. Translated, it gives CASAQDTNYGYTF.

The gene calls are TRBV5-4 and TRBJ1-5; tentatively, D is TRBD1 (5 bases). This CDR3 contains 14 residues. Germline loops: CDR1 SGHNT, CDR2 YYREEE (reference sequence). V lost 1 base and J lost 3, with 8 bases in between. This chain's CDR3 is CASSLQGTNQPQHF. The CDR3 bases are TGTGCCAGCAGCTTGCAGGGAACCAATCAGCCCCAGCATTTT.

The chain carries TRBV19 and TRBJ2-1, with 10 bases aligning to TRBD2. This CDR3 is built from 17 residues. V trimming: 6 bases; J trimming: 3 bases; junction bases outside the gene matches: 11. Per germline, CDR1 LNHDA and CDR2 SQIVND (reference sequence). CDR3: CASSNYRTSGDYNEQFF. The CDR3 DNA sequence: TGTGCCAGTAGCAATTACCGGACTAGCGGAGACTACAATGAGCAGTTCTTC.

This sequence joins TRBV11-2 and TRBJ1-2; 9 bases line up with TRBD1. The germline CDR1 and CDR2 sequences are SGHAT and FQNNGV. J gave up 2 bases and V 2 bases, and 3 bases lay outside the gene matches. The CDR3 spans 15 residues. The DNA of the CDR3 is TGTGCCAGCAGCTTATCCGACAGGGGGAACTATGGCTACACCTTC. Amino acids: CASSLSDRGNYGYTF.

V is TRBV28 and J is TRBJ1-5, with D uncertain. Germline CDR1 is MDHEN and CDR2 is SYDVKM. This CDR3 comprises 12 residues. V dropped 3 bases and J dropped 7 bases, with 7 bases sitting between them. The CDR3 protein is CASSLAGQPQHF. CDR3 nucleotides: TGTGCCAGCAGTTTGGCGGGACAGCCCCAGCATTTT. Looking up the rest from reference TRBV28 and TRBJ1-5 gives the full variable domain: DVKVTQSSRYLVKRTGEKVFLECVQDMDHENMFWYRQDPGLGLRLIYFSYDVKMKEKGDIPEGYSVSREKKERFSLILESASTNQTSMYLCASSLAGQPQHFGDGTRLSIL.

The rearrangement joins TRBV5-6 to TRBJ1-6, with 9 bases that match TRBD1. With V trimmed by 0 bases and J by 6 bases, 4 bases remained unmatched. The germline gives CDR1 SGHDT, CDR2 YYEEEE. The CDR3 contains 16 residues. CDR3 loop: CASSLGDRDPNSPLHF. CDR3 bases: TGTGCCAGCAGCTTGGGGGACAGGGACCCTAATTCACCCCTCCACTTT. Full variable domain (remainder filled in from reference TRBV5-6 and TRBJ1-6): DAGVTQSPTHLIKTRGQQVTLRCSPKSGHDTVSWYQQALGQGPQFIFQYYEEEERQRGNFPDRFSGHQFPNYSSELNVNALLLGDSALYLCASSLGDRDPNSPLHFGNGTRLTVT.

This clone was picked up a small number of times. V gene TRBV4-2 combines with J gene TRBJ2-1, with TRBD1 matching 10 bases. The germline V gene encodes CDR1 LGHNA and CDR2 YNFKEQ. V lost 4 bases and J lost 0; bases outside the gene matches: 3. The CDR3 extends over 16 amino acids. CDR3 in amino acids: CASSRGQGGSYNEQFF. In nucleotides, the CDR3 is TGTGCCAGCAGCCGCGGACAGGGGGGCTCCTACAATGAGCAGTTCTTC.

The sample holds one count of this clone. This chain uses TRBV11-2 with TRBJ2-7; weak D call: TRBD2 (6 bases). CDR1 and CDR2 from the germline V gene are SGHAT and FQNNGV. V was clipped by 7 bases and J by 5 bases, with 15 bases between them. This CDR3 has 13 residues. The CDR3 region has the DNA TGTGCCAGCACCCTAGGAGGGCCCAACGAGCAGTACTTC. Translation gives CASTLGGPNEQYF.

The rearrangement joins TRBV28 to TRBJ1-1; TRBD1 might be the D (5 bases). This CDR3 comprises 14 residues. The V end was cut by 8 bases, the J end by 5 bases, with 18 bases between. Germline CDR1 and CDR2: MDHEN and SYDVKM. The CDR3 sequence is CASPPSREGTEAFF. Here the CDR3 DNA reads TGTGCCAGCCCCCCATCCAGGGAGGGAACTGAAGCTTTCTTT.

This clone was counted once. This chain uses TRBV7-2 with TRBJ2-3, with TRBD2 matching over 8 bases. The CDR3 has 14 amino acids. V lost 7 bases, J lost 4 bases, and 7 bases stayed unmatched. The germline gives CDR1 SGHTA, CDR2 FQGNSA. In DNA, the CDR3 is TGTGCCAGCACCTTCGGGGGGGTGGCAGATACGCAGTATTTT. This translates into CASTFGGVADTQYF.

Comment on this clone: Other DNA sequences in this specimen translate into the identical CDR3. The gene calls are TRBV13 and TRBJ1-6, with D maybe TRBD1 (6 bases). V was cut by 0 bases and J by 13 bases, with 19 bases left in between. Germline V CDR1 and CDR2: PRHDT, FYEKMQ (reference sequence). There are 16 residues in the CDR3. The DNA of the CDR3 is TGTGCCAGCAGCTTAGGAGCAGGGGCCCTTTACTCCCCCCTCCACTTT. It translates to CASSLGAGALYSPLHF.

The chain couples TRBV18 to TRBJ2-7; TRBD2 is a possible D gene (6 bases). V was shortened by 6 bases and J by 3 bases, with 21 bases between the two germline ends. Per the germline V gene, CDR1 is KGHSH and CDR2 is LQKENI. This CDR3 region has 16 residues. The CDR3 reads CASSPGTLQSGYEQYF. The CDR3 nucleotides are TGTGCCAGCTCTCCTGGGACTCTACAATCAGGCTACGAGCAGTACTTC.

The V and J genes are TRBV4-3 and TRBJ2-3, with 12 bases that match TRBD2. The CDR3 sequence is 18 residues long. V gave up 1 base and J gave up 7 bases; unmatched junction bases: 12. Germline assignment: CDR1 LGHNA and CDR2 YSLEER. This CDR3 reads CASSQGLAGGPVLNTQYF. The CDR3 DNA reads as TGCGCCAGCAGCCAAGGGCTAGCGGGGGGGCCTGTTTTAAATACGCAGTATTTT.

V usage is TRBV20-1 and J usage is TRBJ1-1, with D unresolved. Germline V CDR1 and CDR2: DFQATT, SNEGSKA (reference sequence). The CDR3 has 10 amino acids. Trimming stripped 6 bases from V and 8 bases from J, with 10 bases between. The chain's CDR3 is CSAGQQEAFF. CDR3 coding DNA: TGCAGTGCAGGCCAACAGGAAGCTTTCTTT.

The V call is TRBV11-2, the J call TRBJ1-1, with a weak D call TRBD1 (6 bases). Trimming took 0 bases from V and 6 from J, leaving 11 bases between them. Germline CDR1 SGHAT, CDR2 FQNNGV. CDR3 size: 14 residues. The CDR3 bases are TGTGCCAGCAGCTTAGAGGGGTCAGGGGCTGAAGCTTTCTTT. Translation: CASSLEGSGAEAFF.

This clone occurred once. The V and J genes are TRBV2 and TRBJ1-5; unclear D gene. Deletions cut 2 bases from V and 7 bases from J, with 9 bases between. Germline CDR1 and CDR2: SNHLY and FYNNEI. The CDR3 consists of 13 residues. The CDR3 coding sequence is TGTGCCAGCAGTGAAAGGTGGGAGCAGCCCCAGCATTTT. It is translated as CASSERWEQPQHF.

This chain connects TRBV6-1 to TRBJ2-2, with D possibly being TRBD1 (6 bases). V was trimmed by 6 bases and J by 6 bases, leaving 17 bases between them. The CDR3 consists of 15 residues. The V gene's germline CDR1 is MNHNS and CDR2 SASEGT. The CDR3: CASRESQGMAGELFF. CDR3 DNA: TGTGCCAGCAGAGAATCCCAGGGGATGGCCGGGGAGCTGTTTTTT.

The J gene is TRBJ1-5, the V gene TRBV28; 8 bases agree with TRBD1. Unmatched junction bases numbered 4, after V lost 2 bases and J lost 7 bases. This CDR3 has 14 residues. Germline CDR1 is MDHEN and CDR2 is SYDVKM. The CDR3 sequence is CASSLGQGEQPQHF. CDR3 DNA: TGTGCCAGCAGTTTAGGACAGGGCGAACAGCCCCAGCATTTT.

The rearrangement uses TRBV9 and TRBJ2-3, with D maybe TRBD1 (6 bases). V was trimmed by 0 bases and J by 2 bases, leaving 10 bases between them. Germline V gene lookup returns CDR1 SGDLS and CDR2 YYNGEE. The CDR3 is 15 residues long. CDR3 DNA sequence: TGTGCCAGCAGCGTAGGCAGGGGCGTCACAGATACGCAGTATTTT. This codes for CASSVGRGVTDTQYF.

CDR3: CASSFPTENTEAFF. The CDR3 DNA sequence: TGTGCCAGCAGCTTCCCGACAGAGAACACTGAAGCTTTCTTT. The chain carries TRBV5-4 and TRBJ1-1, with D tentatively TRBD1 (5 bases). V was clipped by 2 bases and J by 1 base, with 9 bases between them. This CDR3 spans 14 amino acids. From germline, CDR1 is SGHNT and CDR2 YYREEE (reference sequence). The whole variable domain, filled in from reference TRBV5-4 and TRBJ1-1, reads ETGVTQSPTHLIKTRGQQVTLRCSSQSGHNTVSWYQQALGQGPQFIFQYYREEENGRGNFPPRFSGLQFPNYSSELNVNALELDDSALYLCASSFPTENTEAFFGQGTRLTVV.

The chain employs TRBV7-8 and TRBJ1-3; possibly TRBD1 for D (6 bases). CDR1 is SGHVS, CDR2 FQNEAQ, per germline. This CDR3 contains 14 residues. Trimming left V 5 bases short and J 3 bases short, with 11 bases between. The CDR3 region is CASSRTGFGNTIYF. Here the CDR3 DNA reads TGTGCCAGCAGCCGTACAGGGTTTGGAAACACCATATATTTT.

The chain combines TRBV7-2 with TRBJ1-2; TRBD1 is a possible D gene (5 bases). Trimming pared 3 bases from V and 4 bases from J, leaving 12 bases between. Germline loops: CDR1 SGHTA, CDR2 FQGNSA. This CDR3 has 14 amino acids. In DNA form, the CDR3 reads TGTGCCAGCAGCTTGAAGTTAGGGGTCTATGGCTACACCTTC. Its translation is CASSLKLGVYGYTF.

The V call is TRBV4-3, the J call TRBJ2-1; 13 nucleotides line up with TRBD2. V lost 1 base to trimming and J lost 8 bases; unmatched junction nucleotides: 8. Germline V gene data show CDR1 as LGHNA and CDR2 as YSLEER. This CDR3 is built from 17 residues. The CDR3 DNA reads TGCGCCAGCAGCCAAGGGACTAGCGGGAGTGGAGGGGATGAGCAGTTCTTC. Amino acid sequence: CASSQGTSGSGGDEQFF.

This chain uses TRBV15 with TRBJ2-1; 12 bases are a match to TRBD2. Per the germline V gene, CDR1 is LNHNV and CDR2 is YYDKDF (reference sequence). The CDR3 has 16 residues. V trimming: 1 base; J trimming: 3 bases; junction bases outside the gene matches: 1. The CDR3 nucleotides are TGTGCCACCAGCAGAGGGACTAGCGGGGTCTACAATGAGCAGTTCTTC. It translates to CATSRGTSGVYNEQFF.

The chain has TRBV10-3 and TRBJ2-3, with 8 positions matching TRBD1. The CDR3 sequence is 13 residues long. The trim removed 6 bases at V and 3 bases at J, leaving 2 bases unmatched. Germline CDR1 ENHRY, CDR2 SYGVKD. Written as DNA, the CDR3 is TGTGCCATCAGGGACAGGGAGACAGATACGCAGTATTTT. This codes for CAIRDRETDTQYF.

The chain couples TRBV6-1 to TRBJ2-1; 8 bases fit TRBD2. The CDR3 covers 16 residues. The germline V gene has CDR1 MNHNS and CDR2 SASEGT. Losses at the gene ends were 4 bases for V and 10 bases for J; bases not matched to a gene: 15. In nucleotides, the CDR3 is TGTGCCAGCAGTGTCGCGGGGGGATTGGCCGGAATCGAGCAGTTCTTC. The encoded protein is CASSVAGGLAGIEQFF.

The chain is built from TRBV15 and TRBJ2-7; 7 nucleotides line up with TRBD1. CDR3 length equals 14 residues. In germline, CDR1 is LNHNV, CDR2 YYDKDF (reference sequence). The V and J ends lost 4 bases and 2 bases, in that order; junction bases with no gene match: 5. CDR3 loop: CATSNSGGPYEQYF. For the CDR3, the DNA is TGTGCCACCAGCAACTCAGGGGGACCCTACGAGCAGTACTTC.

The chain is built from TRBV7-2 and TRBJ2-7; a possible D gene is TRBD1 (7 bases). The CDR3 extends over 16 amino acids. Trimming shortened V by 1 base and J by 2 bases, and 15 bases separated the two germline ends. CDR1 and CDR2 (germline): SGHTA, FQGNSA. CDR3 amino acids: CASSLVGGRGTYEQYF. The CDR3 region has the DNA TGTGCCAGCAGCTTAGTGGGGGGCAGGGGGACCTACGAGCAGTACTTC.